This T cell receptor beta chain was sequenced during a study of shared clonotypes between healthy human individuals. Study at large: Per donor, CD8 memory used one plate, CD8 naive used two, CD4 memory used three and CD4 naive used three. Overall study findings and caveats: Several donors showed sharing of approximately 5% of naive CD4 clonotypes. The study drew on few donors, limiting represented genetic and exposure-history diversity.

Details on this clone: The antigen remains unidentified.

This table comes from immunoSEQ multiplex PCR, and its TCRdb copy is limited to in-frame clones, with some not included. In the table there are about 1.5 million clones, about 98% of which are singletons. The CDR3 has 16 amino acids. Trimming took 8 bases from V and 4 from J; bases not matched to a gene: 12. Germline V gene data show CDR1 as SGHAT and CDR2 as FQNNGV. What was sequenced was naive CD4+ T cells sorted from blood. Subset defined: CD45RA+ positively selected. This chain links TRBV11-2 with TRBJ2-3; TRBD1 matches 10 bases. The clonotype was recovered from a man aged 25 to 40 in good health. The CDR3 spells CASQDRGSYRADTQYF. DNA of the CDR3: TGTGCCAGCCAGGACAGGGGGTCCTATAGAGCAGATACGCAGTATTTT.